This T cell receptor beta chain was captured in a study of blood T cell repertoires in COVID-19. Study in general: Acute and convalescent COVID-19 specimens originated in the United States, Italy and Spain.

This table comes from immunoSEQ multiplex PCR, and its TCRdb copy is limited to in-frame clones, with some not included. The sample includes over 350,000 clones, about 85% of them seen just once. The CDR3 length is 17 residues. The germline gives CDR1 SGHTA, CDR2 FQGNSA. V was pared by 1 base and J by 6 bases, with 9 bases of the junction left unmatched. The sequence derives from a young woman with acute COVID-19. The chain joins TRBV7-2 to TRBJ2-2; 9 bases fit TRBD2. Sequencing was carried out using PBMCs or T cells enriched from blood (not recorded which). DNA for the CDR3: TGTGCCAGCAGCTTAGGCGGCGGGAGGGCCAAGTCCGGGGAGCTGTTTTTT. As protein: CASSLGGGRAKSGELFF.